This T cell receptor (beta chain) stems from a study of blood T cell repertoires in COVID-19. About the research overall: PBMCs, B-cell-depleted T cells, or T cells provided the cDNA or gDNA that made up the material.

The length of the CDR3 is 14 residues. Germline V lookup: CDR1 SGHRS, CDR2 YFSETQ. V trimming: 3 bases; J trimming: 6 bases; junction bases outside the gene matches: 8. Source study methods: Reference gene primer amplification gave nucleated cell count estimates. Measured with immunoSEQ multiplex PCR; TCRdb has only the in-frame clones, and not every one. V and J calls and clone size are copied from that table; D and trimming were computed from the DNA. Of 95,000 to 100,000 clones listed, around 87% are singletons. Specimen: peripheral blood. This clonotype was sampled from a woman aged 25 to 45 with acute or convalescent COVID-19. The chain carries TRBV5-1 and TRBJ1-1; 7 bases match TRBD1. CDR3 loop: CASSSTGVRPEAFF. CDR3 DNA sequence: TGCGCCAGCAGCTCCACAGGGGTTAGACCTGAAGCTTTCTTT.